This T cell receptor (beta chain) was captured in a study of cytomegalovirus exposure and HLA in healthy donors. General observations from the study: Accurate HLA-A and HLA-B prediction from TCR beta sequences was reported for most subjects. There was a cluster of highly shared sequence variants that was likely a sequencing artifact. Overall, roughly 150 TCR beta chains were annotated as cytomegalovirus-associated. Certain indistinguishable V segments, among them TRBV6-2 and TRBV6-3, were excluded.

This clone was detected only a few times. The antigen is unknown. PCR employed 60 Vbeta and 13 Jbeta primers. Only in-frame clones appear in the TCRdb table, and some are missing; sequencing was by immunoSEQ multiplex PCR. The data contain over 150,000 clones, roughly 78% of them singletons. V lost 6 bases, J lost 0 bases, and 11 bases stayed unmatched. This CDR3 region has 17 residues. CDR1 and CDR2 from the germline V gene are MGHRA and YSYEKL. The TCR sequence derives from a woman in her forties or fifties in good health and CMV-seropositive. Sequencing was done on a sample of PBMCs. The rearrangement joins TRBV4-1 to TRBJ2-5; 9 bases agree with TRBD2. The CDR3 sequence: CASRLGGGGAYQETQYF. The CDR3 coding sequence is TGCGCCAGCAGATTAGGCGGCGGGGGGGCCTACCAAGAGACCCAGTACTTC.